The T cell receptor (beta chain) under discussion was sequenced for a study of immune evolution from preneoplasia to lung adenocarcinoma. Patient tissue came from resections in Japan or China, 2014–2017. Points on this clone: The antigen is unknown.

Sequencing was performed with immunoSEQ multiplex PCR; in TCRdb, only in-frame clones are kept and a portion is missing. The sample holds about 6,200 clones, approximately 72% seen once. Germline CDR1 reads PRHDT; CDR2 reads FYEKMQ (reference sequence). V lost 2 bases and J 4 bases, leaving 6 bases between the germline ends. The CDR3 length is 13 residues. Whole-study results and caveats: Normal lung had highest clonality; later lesions appeared denser, more diverse. Normal lung had the highest top T cell clone frequencies.

The chain has TRBV13 and TRBJ1-5; D unclear. This clonotype originated in a donor at least 70 years old with lung adenocarcinoma. The sample consisted of FFPE adjacent normal lung tissue. The DNA for the CDR3 is TGTGCCAGCAGCTTAAGAGGGAATCAGCCCCAGCATTTT. Translating it yields CASSLRGNQPQHF.